This passage covers 32 T cell receptor beta chains from one sample sequenced in a study of blood T cell repertoires in COVID-19. Repertoires were generated with immunoSEQ multiplex PCR, while TCRdb's copy carries only in-frame clones and drops some. This table has approximately 300,000 clones, roughly 90% appearing once. Sequences were obtained from PBMCs or T cells enriched from blood (not recorded which). All receptors derive from a woman in her twenties or thirties who had been exposed to COVID-19.

The chain employs TRBV18 and TRBJ1-2, with D possibly being TRBD1 (5 bases). Trimming left V 0 bases short and J 6 bases short, with 11 bases between. Germline values: CDR1 KGHSH, CDR2 LQKENI. CDR3 size: 14 residues. CDR3 DNA sequence: TGTGCCAGCTCACCACCGGGGGGAGTCCATGGCTACACCTTC. It specifies CASSPPGGVHGYTF.

The chain links TRBV4-3 to TRBJ1-1, with D unclear. Germline V gene sequence: CDR1 LGHNA, CDR2 YSLEER. The CDR3 is made up of 14 amino acids. The germline V and J ends were trimmed by 0 bases and 1 base, with 6 bases remaining between them. CDR3 sequence reads: CASSQDTRNTEAFF. In DNA, the CDR3 is TGCGCCAGCAGCCAAGATACCAGGAACACTGAAGCTTTCTTT.

The genes are TRBV19 and TRBJ1-5; the match to TRBD1 covers 8 bases. The CDR3 is made up of 14 amino acids. Germline CDR1 and CDR2: LNHDA and SQIVND (reference sequence). Unmatched junction bases numbered 7, after V lost 5 bases and J lost 7 bases. CDR3 in amino acids: CASSDTGGGQPQHF. In nucleotides, the CDR3 is TGTGCCAGTAGTGATACAGGGGGAGGGCAGCCCCAGCATTTT.

V and J are TRBV7-6 and TRBJ2-1, with 8 bases lining up with TRBD2. The CDR3 is 15 amino acids. The V segment lost 5 bases and the J segment 3 bases; nucleotides outside the gene matches: 6. Germline CDR1 reads SGHVS; CDR2 reads FNYEAQ. CDR3 protein: CASSPGTSLYNEQFF. CDR3 coding DNA: TGTGCCAGCAGCCCCGGGACTAGTCTCTACAATGAGCAGTTCTTC.

This chain uses TRBV7-2 with TRBJ2-7, with TRBD2 identical over 13 bases. The CDR3 is 14 amino acids. V was pared by 6 bases and J by 3 bases, with 2 bases of the junction left unmatched. Germline lookup yields CDR1 SGHTA and CDR2 FQGNSA. This chain's CDR3 is CASRRTSGGYEQYF. CDR3 DNA sequence: TGTGCCAGCAGGCGGACTAGCGGGGGCTACGAGCAGTACTTC.

This clone was seen a single time. In the same sample, other DNA sequences code for this CDR3. The CDR3 coding sequence is TGCGCCAGCAGCCTGGCTGTGAACACTGAAGCTTTCTTT. As protein: CASSLAVNTEAFF. The chain carries TRBV5-1 and TRBJ1-1; D is unresolved. CDR3 length: 13 residues. Per germline, CDR1 SGHRS and CDR2 YFSETQ. The germline V and J ends were trimmed by 4 bases and 0 bases, with 7 bases remaining between them.

The count of this clone is one. The rearrangement joins TRBV19 to TRBJ1-1; D is undetermined. The germline V gene encodes CDR1 LNHDA and CDR2 SQIVND (reference sequence). The CDR3 covers 13 residues. The V and J ends lost 7 bases and 4 bases respectively, with 13 bases between them. The CDR3 reads CASKRRGSTEAFF. The CDR3 nucleotides read TGTGCCAGTAAAAGGCGGGGATCCACTGAAGCTTTCTTT.

The genes are TRBV11-2 and TRBJ1-2; D is ambiguous. Trimming shortened V by 2 bases and J by 5 bases, and 9 bases separated the two germline ends. Germline V lookup: CDR1 SGHAT, CDR2 FQNNGV. This CDR3 comprises 13 residues. The CDR3 bases are TGTGCCAGCAGCTTATCAGGCCTATATGGCTACACCTTC. It specifies CASSLSGLYGYTF. The whole variable domain, remainder taken from reference TRBV11-2 and TRBJ1-2, is EAGVAQSPRYKIIEKRQSVAFWCNPISGHATLYWYQQILGQGPKLLIQFQNNGVVDDSQLPKDRFSAERLKGVDSTLKIQPAKLEDSAVYLCASSLSGLYGYTFGSGTRLTVV.

With respect to this clone: Other DNA sequences in the same sample also yield this CDR3. The chain links TRBV7-9 to TRBJ2-7; weak D call: TRBD1 (5 bases). V lost 4 bases and J lost 4, with 8 bases in between. Germline CDR1 is SEHNR and CDR2 is FQNEAQ (reference sequence). This CDR3 has 12 amino acids. CDR3 in DNA: TGTGCCAGCAGCTCCACAGGTTACGAGCAGTACTTC. Protein: CASSSTGYEQYF.

The rearrangement uses TRBV18 and TRBJ1-2; the match to TRBD1 covers 7 bases. In germline, CDR1 is KGHSH, CDR2 LQKENI. V shed 3 bases, J shed 8 bases, and the junction held 12 bases outside the gene matches. This CDR3 comprises 15 residues. The CDR3 sequence is CASSPVAQGVGGYTF. CDR3 sequence (DNA): TGTGCCAGCTCACCGGTCGCCCAGGGGGTAGGCGGCTACACCTTC.

The chain recombines TRBV28 with TRBJ1-2, with D tentatively TRBD1 (5 bases). CDR1 MDHEN and CDR2 SYDVKM come from the germline V gene. The CDR3 runs 12 residues. Trimming took off 3 bases at V and 8 bases at J, with 10 bases between the two ends. CDR3 residues: CASSLEGLGYTF. The CDR3 nucleotides read TGTGCCAGCAGTTTGGAGGGGCTCGGCTACACCTTC.

V is TRBV6-4 and J is TRBJ1-6; TRBD1 might be the D (5 bases). The CDR3 sequence is 16 residues long. Germline CDR1 is MRHNA and CDR2 is SNTAGT. V lost 5 bases, J lost 6 bases, and 17 bases lay in between. The CDR3 here is CASSPSRLGANSPLHF. DNA for the CDR3: TGTGCCAGCAGTCCCAGTCGGTTAGGGGCTAATTCACCCCTCCACTTT.

This chain connects TRBV4-2 to TRBJ2-2; TRBD2 aligns across 13 bases. V shed 1 base, J shed 3 bases, and the junction held 5 bases outside the gene matches. This CDR3 has 18 amino acids. CDR1 and CDR2 (germline): LGHNA, YNFKEQ. CDR3 residues: CASSQGLAGGWDTGELFF. The CDR3 DNA reads TGTGCCAGCAGCCAAGGACTAGCGGGGGGTTGGGACACCGGGGAGCTGTTTTTT.

The chain links TRBV19 to TRBJ1-2; 8 nucleotides agree with TRBD1. CDR1 is LNHDA, CDR2 SQIVND, per germline (reference sequence). V lost 4 bases to trimming and J lost 4 bases; unmatched junction nucleotides: 14. The CDR3 spans 17 residues. The CDR3 DNA reads as TGTGCCAGTAGTACAAGGCAGATGGGACAGGCGCCCTATGGCTACACCTTC. Translation gives CASSTRQMGQAPYGYTF.

The chain combines TRBV5-1 with TRBJ1-1; D ambiguous. This CDR3 comprises 13 residues. Trimming took off 4 bases at V and 4 bases at J, with 11 bases between the two ends. CDR1 is SGHRS, CDR2 YFSETQ, per germline. CDR3 region: CASSGLGVTEAFF. The CDR3 nucleotides are TGCGCCAGCAGCGGACTGGGAGTCACTGAAGCTTTCTTT.

The V and J genes are TRBV6-1 and TRBJ1-2; 7 positions agree with TRBD1. This CDR3 contains 15 residues. J gave up 2 bases and V 5 bases, and 8 bases lay outside the gene matches. From germline, CDR1 is MNHNS and CDR2 SASEGT. In nucleotides, the CDR3 is TGTGCCAGCAGTAAACAGGGGTCGAGGAACTATGGCTACACCTTC. Protein product: CASSKQGSRNYGYTF.

The rearrangement joins TRBV4-3 to TRBJ2-6, with D maybe TRBD1 (6 bases). The CDR3 totals 18 residues. V shed 1 base and J shed 3 bases, with 16 bases lying between them. Germline values: CDR1 LGHNA, CDR2 YSLEER. CDR3 sequence reads: CASSQVQGPVGGANVLTF. CDR3 nucleotides: TGCGCCAGCAGCCAAGTACAGGGCCCCGTTGGTGGGGCCAACGTCCTGACTTTC.

The chain combines TRBV10-3 with TRBJ1-1; D possibly corresponds to TRBD1 (5 bases). Germline-derived CDR1 and CDR2 are ENHRY and SYGVKD. Deletions cut 6 bases from V and 0 bases from J, with 17 bases between. The CDR3 is 16 amino acids. The CDR3 DNA is TGTGCCATCAGCGAGACAGCCACATCCATGAACACTGAAGCTTTCTTT. It encodes CAISETATSMNTEAFF.

V is TRBV5-1 and J is TRBJ1-1, with a tentative D call TRBD1 (6 bases). Trimming stripped 4 bases from V and 1 base from J, with 8 bases between. The germline CDR1 and CDR2 sequences are SGHRS and YFSETQ. This CDR3 spans 13 amino acids. CDR3 nucleotides: TGCGCCAGCAGCCCACAGGGGAACACTGAAGCTTTCTTT. It is translated as CASSPQGNTEAFF.

J is TRBJ2-5 and V is TRBV5-1, with D perhaps matching TRBD2 (6 bases). CDR3 length equals 14 residues. The germline CDR1 and CDR2 sequences are SGHRS and YFSETQ. Trimming shortened V by 3 bases and J by 1 base, and 10 bases separated the two germline ends. CDR3 DNA: TGCGCCAGCAGCTCGGGAGCCTTCCAAGAGACCCAGTACTTC. Translation gives CASSSGAFQETQYF.

The V gene is TRBV5-1, the J gene TRBJ1-1; maybe TRBD1 (6 bases). Per germline, CDR1 SGHRS and CDR2 YFSETQ. CDR3 length equals 12 residues. V was shortened by 2 bases and J by 10 bases, with 12 bases between the two germline ends. The CDR3 bases are TGCGCCAGCAGCTTTGACAGGATAGCAGCTTTCTTT. Protein product: CASSFDRIAAFF.

The chain uses TRBV4-3 and TRBJ1-3; no clear D. The CDR3 has 18 amino acids. V lost 0 bases, J lost 4 bases, and 19 bases lay in between. CDR1 and CDR2 from the germline V gene are LGHNA and YSLEER. The chain's CDR3 is CASSQDRERSTRGNTIYF. The CDR3, as DNA: TGCGCCAGCAGCCAAGATAGAGAGAGGTCGACTCGAGGAAACACCATATATTTT.

This chain connects TRBV28 to TRBJ1-2, with 9 nucleotides matching TRBD1. Looked up from germline, CDR1 is MDHEN and CDR2 is SYDVKM. V trimming: 6 bases; J trimming: 8 bases; junction bases outside the gene matches: 7. The CDR3 is 13 amino acids. CDR3 in DNA: TGTGCCAGCAGGTTACAGGGGGCAGGAGGCTACACCTTC. This encodes CASRLQGAGGYTF.

This chain connects TRBV11-2 to TRBJ1-2, with TRBD1 identical over 8 bases. Trimming cost V 3 bases and J 5 bases; bases outside gene matches: 2. The CDR3 runs 13 residues. CDR1 and CDR2 (germline): SGHAT, FQNNGV. The CDR3 loop is CASSLGQEYGYTF. The CDR3 nucleotides read TGTGCCAGCAGCTTGGGACAGGAGTATGGCTACACCTTC.

The rearrangement joins TRBV9 to TRBJ2-1, with TRBD1 as a possible D gene (6 bases). V was pared by 0 bases and J by 2 bases, with 12 bases between. Germline V gives CDR1 SGDLS, CDR2 YYNGEE. The CDR3 runs to 16 residues. The CDR3 is CASSVGGTHTYNEQFF. In nucleotides, the CDR3 is TGTGCCAGCAGCGTAGGAGGGACACATACCTACAATGAGCAGTTCTTC. Using reference TRBV9 and TRBJ2-1 for the parts outside the CDR3, the full variable domain is DSGVTQTPKHLITATGQRVTLRCSPRSGDLSVYWYQQSLDQGLQFLIQYYNGEERAKGNILERFSAQQFPDLHSELNLSSLELGDSALYFCASSVGGTHTYNEQFFGPGTRLTVL.

The chain couples TRBV6-6 to TRBJ2-1, with 11 positions matching TRBD1. CDR3 length equals 14 residues. Germline-derived CDR1 and CDR2 are MNHNY and SVGAGI (reference sequence). V trimming: 4 bases; J trimming: 8 bases; junction bases outside the gene matches: 4. The CDR3 nucleotides are TGTGCCAGCAGTTGGGGGGACAGGGGGGATGAGCAGTTCTTC. Translated, it gives CASSWGDRGDEQFF.

The rearrangement uses TRBV5-1 and TRBJ1-1, with TRBD1 matching over 7 bases. CDR1 and CDR2 from the germline V gene are SGHRS and YFSETQ. Losses at the gene ends were 6 bases for V and 11 bases for J; bases not matched to a gene: 28. The length of the CDR3 is 18 residues. CDR3 amino acids: CASIPGTVNAYRKSRAFF. CDR3 coding DNA: TGCGCCAGCATCCCAGGGACAGTAAATGCCTACCGGAAGAGTCGGGCTTTCTTT.

This chain connects TRBV7-9 to TRBJ1-3; 8 nucleotides agree with TRBD1. This CDR3 comprises 13 residues. J lost 7 bases, V lost 4 bases, and 3 bases had no gene match. CDR1 is SEHNR, CDR2 FQNEAQ, per germline (reference sequence). This CDR3 is CASSWDRWNTIYF. CDR3 sequence (DNA): TGTGCCAGCAGCTGGGACAGGTGGAACACCATATATTTT. Full variable domain (remainder filled in from reference TRBV7-9 and TRBJ1-3): DTGVSQNPRHKITKRGQNVTFRCDPISEHNRLYWYRQTLGQGPEFLTYFQNEAQLEKSRLLSDRFSAERPKGSFSTLEIQRTEQGDSAMYLCASSWDRWNTIYFGEGSWLTVV.

The J gene is TRBJ2-7, the V gene TRBV5-1; TRBD1 matches 12 bases. The CDR3 runs to 19 residues. Germline CDR1 is SGHRS and CDR2 is YFSETQ. V lost 0 bases, J lost 0 bases, and 10 bases stayed unmatched. This CDR3 is CASSLGTGQGAISSYEQYF. DNA for the CDR3: TGCGCCAGCAGCTTGGGGACGGGACAGGGGGCGATTAGCTCCTACGAGCAGTACTTC.

The genes are TRBV7-9 and TRBJ1-2; D not certain. Germline CDR1 is SEHNR and CDR2 is FQNEAQ (reference sequence). The CDR3 runs 12 residues. Trimming cost V 5 bases and J 5 bases, with 9 bases left between them. The CDR3 loop is CASSEGNYGYTF. In nucleotides, the CDR3 is TGTGCCAGCAGCGAGGGAAATTATGGCTACACCTTC.

The chain recombines TRBV6-6 with TRBJ1-2, with D maybe TRBD1 (6 bases). V was trimmed by 6 bases and J by 0 bases, leaving 11 bases between them. The CDR3 spans 14 residues. Germline V gives CDR1 MNHNY, CDR2 SVGAGI (reference sequence). In DNA, the CDR3 is TGTGCCAGCAGCCGGGACACAGCTAACTATGGCTACACCTTC. Its protein is CASSRDTANYGYTF.

V gene TRBV3-1 (or the pseudogene TRBV3-2) combines with J gene TRBJ1-2, with D maybe TRBD1 (5 bases). Trimming pared 2 bases from V and 8 bases from J, leaving 24 bases between. The CDR3 is made up of 17 amino acids. The V gene's germline CDR1 is LGHDT and CDR2 YNNKEL (reference sequence). The CDR3 nucleotides are TGTGCCAGCAGCCAACTTATATGGGGCGGAGCTATCGGCGGCTACACCTTC. It encodes CASSQLIWGGAIGGYTF.